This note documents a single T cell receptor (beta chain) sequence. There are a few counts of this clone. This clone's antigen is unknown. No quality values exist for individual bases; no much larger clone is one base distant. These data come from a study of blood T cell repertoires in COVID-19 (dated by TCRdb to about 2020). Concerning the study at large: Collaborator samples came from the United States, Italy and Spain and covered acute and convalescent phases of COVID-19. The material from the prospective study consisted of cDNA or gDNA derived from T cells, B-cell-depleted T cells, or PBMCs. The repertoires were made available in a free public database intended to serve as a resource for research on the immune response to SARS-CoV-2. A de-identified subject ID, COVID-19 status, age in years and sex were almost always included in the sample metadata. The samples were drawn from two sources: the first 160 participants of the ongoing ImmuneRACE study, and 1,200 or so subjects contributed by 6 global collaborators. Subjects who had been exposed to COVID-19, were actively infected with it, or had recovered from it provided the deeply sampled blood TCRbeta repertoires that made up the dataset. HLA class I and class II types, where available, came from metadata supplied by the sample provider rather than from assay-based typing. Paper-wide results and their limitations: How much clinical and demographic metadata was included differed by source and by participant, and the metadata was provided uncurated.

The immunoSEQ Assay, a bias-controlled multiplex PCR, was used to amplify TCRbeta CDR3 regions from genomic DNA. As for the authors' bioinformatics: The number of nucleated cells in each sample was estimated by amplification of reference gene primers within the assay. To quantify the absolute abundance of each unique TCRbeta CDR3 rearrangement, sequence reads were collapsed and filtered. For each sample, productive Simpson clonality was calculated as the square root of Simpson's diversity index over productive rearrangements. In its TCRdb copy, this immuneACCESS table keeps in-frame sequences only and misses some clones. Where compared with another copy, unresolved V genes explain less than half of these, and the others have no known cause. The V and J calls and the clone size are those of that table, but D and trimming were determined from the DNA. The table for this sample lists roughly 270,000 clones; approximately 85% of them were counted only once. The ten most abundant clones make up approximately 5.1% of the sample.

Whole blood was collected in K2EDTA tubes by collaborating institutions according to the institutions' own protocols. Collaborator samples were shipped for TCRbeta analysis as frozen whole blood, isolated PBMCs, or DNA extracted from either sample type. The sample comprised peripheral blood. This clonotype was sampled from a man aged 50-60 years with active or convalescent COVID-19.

The sequence in DNA is TGTGCCAGCAGCTTCCCTAGCGGGAGCAAATACGAGCAGTACTTC. The encoded protein is CASSFPSGSKYEQYF. The V gene is TRBV5-6 and the J gene is TRBJ2-7, with TRBD2 matching 10 junction bases. Clipping removes 2 bases from V and 4 bases from J, with 6 as the unmatched junction base count. The germline V gene supplies CDR1 SGHDT and CDR2 YYEEEE. The CDR3 goes from the cysteine to the phenylalanine over 15 residues. The entry retains the CDR3 DNA only, 45 bases that are in frame from base 1.